This T cell receptor beta chain is drawn from a study of technical replicates of blood from several donors. Libraries were prepared by immunoSEQ multiplex PCR; TCRdb keeps only in-frame clonotypes and omits some of them. The profile shows roughly 73,000 clones, 93% of them singletons. Germline V gene lookup returns CDR1 SGHAT and CDR2 FQNNGV. The CDR3 is 12 residues long. V was pared by 5 bases and J by 1 base, with 4 bases between. The genes are TRBV11-2 and TRBJ2-3; D gene unclear. The sequence was collected from a human donor in good health. The sequencing sample was made of T cells isolated from PBMCs. In DNA form, the CDR3 reads TGTGCCAGCAGCCGAGGCACAGATACGCAGTATTTT. It encodes CASSRGTDTQYF.